These T cell receptor beta chains were read from a single sample in a study of shared clonotypes between healthy human individuals. Clones were sequenced by immunoSEQ multiplex PCR, and TCRdb holds only the in-frame ones, with some missing. The data contain millions of clones, around 94% of them seen just once; the ten biggest clones take up around 0.15%. The sequenced material came from naive CD4+ T cells sorted from blood. Receptors originate from a young man in good health. CDR3s include the opening cysteine and the closing phenylalanine or tryptophan. A D gene is named only where the DNA matches it firmly. Only part of the rows carry a size: once, few, many, or a class if the clone is expanded.

d_call clone_size j_call v_call cdr3_aa cdr3_nt
- - TRBJ2-3 TRBV21-1 CASSKDAGAPGDTQYF TGTGCCAGCAGCAAAGATGCGGGAGCGCCGGGAGATACGCAGTATTTT
TRBD1 once TRBJ2-1 TRBV12-5 CASGLSGGGEQFF TGTGCTAGTGGTTTATCAGGGGGTGGTGAGCAGTTCTTC
- - TRBJ2-1 TRBV2 CASSESGTFYNEQFF TGTGCCAGCAGTGAATCAGGGACTTTCTACAATGAGCAGTTCTTC
TRBD2 - TRBJ2-2 TRBV12-5 CASGPRTSASNTGELFF TGTGCTAGTGGTCCTCGGACTAGCGCTTCGAACACCGGGGAGCTGTTTTTT
TRBD1 - TRBJ2-3 TRBV19 CASSFGQGSDTQYF TGTGCCAGTAGTTTCGGACAGGGTTCAGATACGCAGTATTTT
TRBD1 - TRBJ1-1 TRBV6-1 CASTPGTAYNTEAFF TGTGCCAGCACTCCCGGGACAGCGTATAACACTGAAGCTTTCTTT
- - TRBJ1-2 TRBV5-1 CASSLAGPRDGYTF TGCGCCAGCAGCTTGGCCGGGCCCCGAGATGGCTACACCTTC
TRBD2 - TRBJ2-2 TRBV5-1 CASSFGGLAGPGELFF TGCGCCAGCAGCTTTGGAGGACTAGCGGGACCTGGGGAGCTGTTTTTT
TRBD1 - TRBJ1-2 TRBV30 CAWGRQGGRNYGYTF TGTGCCTGGGGACGACAGGGAGGGCGAAACTATGGCTACACCTTC
TRBD1 - TRBJ2-2 TRBV5-1 CASSLPGQGITGELFF TGCGCCAGCAGCTTACCGGGACAGGGGATCACCGGGGAGCTGTTTTTT
- - TRBJ2-2 TRBV5-1 CASSVQDSNTGELFF TGCGCCAGCAGCGTCCAGGACTCAAACACCGGGGAGCTGTTTTTT
TRBD1 - TRBJ2-5 TRBV6-5 CASRQGAEETQYF TGTGCCAGCAGACAGGGGGCGGAGGAGACCCAGTACTTC
- - TRBJ1-6 TRBV27 CASTGQGTEPLHF TGTGCCAGCACGGGGCAGGGGACCGAACCCCTCCACTTT
- - TRBJ1-5 TRBV6-1 CASSEGGGQPQHF TGTGCCAGCAGTGAAGGGGGAGGCCAGCCCCAGCATTTT
TRBD2 once TRBJ2-7 TRBV11-2 CASSLEAGGPNYSYEQYF TGTGCCAGCAGCTTAGAGGCGGGAGGGCCCAACTACTCCTACGAGCAGTACTTC
TRBD2 - TRBJ2-2 TRBV19 CASSIGLGLAVNTGELFF TGTGCCAGTAGTATAGGCCTGGGACTAGCGGTGAACACCGGGGAGCTGTTTTTT
- - TRBJ2-2 TRBV5-4 CASSFEADSNTGELFF TGTGCCAGCAGCTTTGAGGCAGACTCGAACACCGGGGAGCTGTTTTTT
- - TRBJ1-6 TRBV15 CATSRVLGTGNSPLHF TGTGCCACCAGCAGAGTCTTGGGCACGGGGAATTCACCCCTCCACTTT
- - TRBJ1-6 TRBV6-1 CATLQGSASPLHF TGTGCCACCCTACAGGGATCAGCTTCACCCCTCCACTTT
TRBD1 - TRBJ2-1 TRBV5-1 CASSLDRGKGNEQFF TGCGCCAGCAGCTTGGACAGGGGGAAAGGCAATGAGCAGTTCTTC
- - TRBJ1-4 TRBV6-6 CASSYEGTITNEKLFF TGTGCCAGCAGTTACGAAGGGACTATAACCAATGAAAAACTGTTTTTT